The 10 T cell receptor beta chains presented below share a single source sample, sequenced in a study of blood T cell repertoires in COVID-19. Profiling relied on immunoSEQ multiplex PCR, and the TCRdb table lists in-frame clones only, not all of them. The sample includes roughly 40,000 clones, 70% to 90% of them seen just once. Material: peripheral blood. The receptors stem from a man aged 40-49 years with active COVID-19.

The chain employs TRBV6-5 and TRBJ1-1, with 9 bases that match TRBD1. The CDR3 totals 14 residues. V was clipped by 0 bases and J by 4 bases; unmatched bases: 0. The germline V gene encodes CDR1 MNHEY and CDR2 SVGAGI. CDR3 amino acids: CASSYSDRGTEAFF. CDR3 sequence (DNA): TGTGCCAGCAGTTACTCGGACAGGGGCACTGAAGCTTTCTTT.

The V call is TRBV6-6, the J call TRBJ2-6, with D hard to call. The germline gives CDR1 MNHNY, CDR2 SVGAGI (reference sequence). There are 16 residues in the CDR3. V was clipped by 6 bases and J by 0 bases, with 12 bases between them. This chain's CDR3 is CASRSGSVSGANVLTF. CDR3 DNA: TGTGCCAGCAGGTCCGGGTCCGTCTCTGGGGCCAACGTCCTGACTTTC.

This rearrangement joins TRBV30 to TRBJ2-3; D may be TRBD2 (5 bases). Germline values: CDR1 GTSNPN, CDR2 SVGIG (reference sequence). CDR3 length: 13 residues. V was pared by 0 bases and J by 1 base, with 5 bases between. CDR3 coding DNA: TGTGCCTGGAGTGTACTAGGCACAGATACGCAGTATTTT. This encodes CAWSVLGTDTQYF.

This clone has more than one count but fewer than ten. The genes are TRBV5-1 and TRBJ1-4; TRBD1 matches at 7 bases. Germline CDR1 reads SGHRS; CDR2 reads YFSETQ. Trimming cost V 4 bases and J 8 bases; bases outside gene matches: 8. This CDR3 comprises 14 residues. The CDR3 here is CASSENAGGEKLFF. The CDR3 nucleotides read TGCGCCAGCAGCGAGAACGCAGGGGGGGAAAAACTGTTTTTT. Supplemented by reference TRBV5-1 and TRBJ1-4, the full variable domain reads KAGVTQTPRYLIKTRGQQVTLSCSPISGHRSVSWYQQTPGQGLQFLFEYFSETQRNKGNFPGRFSGRQFSNSRSEMNVSTLELGDSALYLCASSENAGGEKLFFGSGTQLSVL.

The CDR3 sequence is CASSFDRVNTEAFF. In DNA, the CDR3 is TGTGCCAGCAGCTTCGACAGGGTGAACACTGAAGCTTTCTTT. The J gene is TRBJ1-1, the V gene TRBV5-4, with 7 bases identical to TRBD1. Germline CDR1 is SGHNT and CDR2 is YYREEE (reference sequence). CDR3 length: 14 amino acids. The junction had 1 base not matched to a gene; V was cut back by 2 bases and J by 0 bases.

For the CDR3, the DNA is TGTGCCAGCAGCGACGGGACTAGCGGGAGTCCCGATACGCAGTATTTT. Translation: CASSDGTSGSPDTQYF. The J gene is TRBJ2-3, the V gene TRBV7-9; 14 bases are a match to TRBD2. V shed 5 bases, J shed 6 bases, and the junction held 7 bases outside the gene matches. The CDR3 spans 16 residues. Germline-derived CDR1 and CDR2 are SEHNR and FQNEAQ (reference sequence).

This clone was counted a few times. CDR3 nucleotide sequence: TGTGCCAGCAGCTTGCCCATTGGACAGGAGGATAATTCACCCCTCCACTTT. Translating it yields CASSLPIGQEDNSPLHF. The genes are TRBV5-4 and TRBJ1-6; 7 nucleotides agree with TRBD1. V dropped 1 base and J dropped 5; count of bases not matched to a gene: 9. Germline V gives CDR1 SGHNT, CDR2 YYREEE (reference sequence). The CDR3 is 17 amino acids. Full variable domain (outside the CDR3, taken from reference TRBV5-4 and TRBJ1-6): ETGVTQSPTHLIKTRGQQVTLRCSSQSGHNTVSWYQQALGQGPQFIFQYYREEENGRGNFPPRFSGLQFPNYSSELNVNALELDDSALYLCASSLPIGQEDNSPLHFGNGTRLTVT.

This sequence joins TRBV24-1 and TRBJ2-1; 12 bases fit TRBD2. V lost 9 bases, J lost 1 base, and 6 bases stayed unmatched. Germline CDR1 reads KGHDR; CDR2 reads SFDVKD. This CDR3 is built from 16 residues. CDR3 sequence: CATQPGLAGSYNEQFF. In DNA, the CDR3 is TGTGCCACCCAACCGGGACTAGCGGGTTCCTACAATGAGCAGTTCTTC.

This sequence joins TRBV30 and TRBJ2-2; D unresolved. The CDR3 loop spans 14 amino acids. Trimming took off 3 bases at V and 0 bases at J, with 8 bases between the two ends. Germline loops: CDR1 GTSNPN, CDR2 SVGIG (reference sequence). CDR3 sequence reads: CAWRRHPNTGELFF. In nucleotides, the CDR3 is TGTGCCTGGAGGCGACACCCGAACACCGGGGAGCTGTTTTTT.

This chain uses TRBV27 with TRBJ2-1; 9 bases fit TRBD2. Germline values: CDR1 MNHEY, CDR2 SMNVEV (reference sequence). The CDR3 totals 20 residues. V gave up 2 bases and J gave up 2 bases; unmatched junction bases: 16. In nucleotides, the CDR3 is TGTGCCAGCAGTTTACCCCCGACCCTCCCTCTAGCGGGAACCTACAATGAGCAGTTCTTC. It codes for CASSLPPTLPLAGTYNEQFF.